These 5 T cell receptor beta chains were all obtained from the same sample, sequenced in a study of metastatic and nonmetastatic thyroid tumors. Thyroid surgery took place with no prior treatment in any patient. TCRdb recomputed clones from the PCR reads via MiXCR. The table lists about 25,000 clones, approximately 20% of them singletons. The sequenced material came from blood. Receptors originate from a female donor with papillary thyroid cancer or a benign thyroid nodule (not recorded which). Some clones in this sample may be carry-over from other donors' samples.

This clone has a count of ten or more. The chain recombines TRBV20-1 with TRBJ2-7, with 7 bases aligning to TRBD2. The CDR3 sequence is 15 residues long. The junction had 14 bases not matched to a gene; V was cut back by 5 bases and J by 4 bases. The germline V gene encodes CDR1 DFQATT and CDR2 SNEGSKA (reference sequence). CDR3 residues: CSALGGVPELYEQYF. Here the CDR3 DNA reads TGCAGTGCTTTGGGGGGGGTCCCCGAACTTTACGAGCAGTACTTC.

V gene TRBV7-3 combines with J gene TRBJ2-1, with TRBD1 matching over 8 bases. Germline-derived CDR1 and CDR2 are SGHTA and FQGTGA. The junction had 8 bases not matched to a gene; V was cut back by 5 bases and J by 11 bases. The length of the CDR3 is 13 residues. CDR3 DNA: TGTGCCAGCAGCCCCGCAGGGGGCGATCAGCAGTTCTTC. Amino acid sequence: CASSPAGGDQQFF.

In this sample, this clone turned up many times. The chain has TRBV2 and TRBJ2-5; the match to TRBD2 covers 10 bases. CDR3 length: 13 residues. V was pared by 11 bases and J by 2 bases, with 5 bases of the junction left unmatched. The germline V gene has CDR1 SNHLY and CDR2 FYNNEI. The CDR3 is CAVSGGTQETQYF. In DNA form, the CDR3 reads TGTGCCGTTAGCGGGGGGACACAAGAGACCCAGTACTTC.

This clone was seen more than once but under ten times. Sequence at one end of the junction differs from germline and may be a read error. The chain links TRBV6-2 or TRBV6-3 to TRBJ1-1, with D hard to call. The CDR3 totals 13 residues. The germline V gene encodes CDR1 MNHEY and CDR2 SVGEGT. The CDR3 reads CASSYSPNTEGFF. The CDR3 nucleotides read TGTGCAAGCAGTTACTCACCGAACACGGAAGGTTTCTTT.

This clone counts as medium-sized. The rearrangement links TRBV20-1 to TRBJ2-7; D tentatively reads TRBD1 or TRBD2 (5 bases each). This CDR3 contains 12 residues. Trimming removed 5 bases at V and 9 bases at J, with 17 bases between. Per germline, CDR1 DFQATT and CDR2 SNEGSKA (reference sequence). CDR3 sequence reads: CSADSHSAAQYF. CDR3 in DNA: TGCAGTGCTGACAGCCACTCAGCGGCGCAGTACTTC.